The clone carrying this T cell receptor (beta chain) has just a few counts. Its antigen is unknown. Germline trimming cut 5 bases from V and 11 bases from J; bases unmatched to any gene: 6. This CDR3 has 11 amino acids. This sample is drawn from a study of T-cell reconstitution after alpha-beta-depleted transplantation in children. Findings and limits, study-wide: A year post-transplant, T-cell counts and diversity derived mostly from newly produced T cells.

This sample's TCRbeta library carried unique molecular identifier barcodes. TCRdb recomputed calls from the PCR reads with MiXCR, one row per CDR3 protein. The sample has roughly 670,000 distinct CDR3 sequences; less than 15% are singletons. The J gene is TRBJ2-7, the V gene TRBV12-3 or TRBV12-4; 7 bases match TRBD1. The sequence came from a girl aged 2 to 10 with congenital amegakaryocytic thrombocytopenia, due to receive a stem cell transplant. The sample consisted of PBMCs, taken before TCRalphabeta/CD19-depleted stem cell transplant. The CDR3: CASSPPGQEYF. The DNA for the CDR3 is TGTGCCAGCAGTCCCCCCGGACAGGAGTACTTC.